Here is one TCR beta chain with its context. The clone's antigen remains unknown. The sample holds no much larger clone one base away, and base qualities are not on file. The data were obtained in a study of radiotherapy plus CTLA-4 blockade in lung cancer (dated by TCRdb to the late 2010s). In the study overall: Objective responses were observed in roughly a sixth of enrolled patients, and disease control was achieved in around 28%.

The method behind the library was the immunoSEQ multiplex PCR assay. Imported from immuneACCESS, the table was reduced by TCRdb to in-frame sequences with V and J called. These copies leave out some clones; in studies compared against another copy, an unresolved V gene accounts for under half, and the cause of the remainder is not known. In all, the sample holds about 45,000 clones, and around 72% of those were seen once. 3.5% to 4% of the sample belongs to the ten largest clones. What the work shows at the level of the full study, not this receptor alone: Early dynamic changes in blood T cell clones, together with increased serum interferon-beta after radiation, were reported as the strongest predictors of response. After treatment with radiotherapy and ipilimumab, TCR clones that originated in tumors expanded in peripheral blood.

The study tested focal radiation therapy combined with CTLA-4 blockade (ipilimumab) in patients with chemo-refractory metastatic non-small-cell lung cancer. The material was peripheral blood, obtained from a patient treated with radiotherapy plus ipilimumab. The sequence was collected from a human donor with non-small cell lung cancer who had a complete response to radiotherapy plus ipilimumab.

The nucleotide sequence reads as follows: TGCAGCGTTGAAGATCAAACAGGGGGAAGTAATTCACCCCTCCACTTT. The translation is CSVEDQTGGSNSPLHF. This sequence uses TRBV29-1 and TRBJ1-6, with 8 bases matching TRBD1. Including cysteine and phenylalanine, the CDR3 has 16 amino acids. Of all the DNA, just the CDR3 is kept, 48 bases in frame from base 1. V is cut back by 0 bases and J by 6 bases, with 7 bases in the junction unmatched. From the germline V gene, CDR1 is SQVTM and CDR2 is ANQGSEA. Extended through the reference TRBV29-1 and TRBJ1-6 proteins, this CDR3 yields the full variable domain: SAVISQKPSRDICQRGTSLTIQCQVDSQVTMMFWYRQQPGQSLTLIATANQGSEATYESGFVIDKFPISRPNLTFSTLTVSNMSPEDSSIYLCSVEDQTGGSNSPLHFGNGTRLTVT.